This T cell receptor beta chain was captured in a study of beta chain features in type 1 diabetes. Sorted CD4+ subsets: naive, central memory, regulatory, stem cell-like memory (CD45RO/CCR7/CD25/CD127/CD95/CD27 panel). V lost 1 base and J lost 0, with 9 bases in between. The germline gives CDR1 KGHSH, CDR2 LQKENI. This CDR3 has 16 residues. Every bit of the isolated RNA underwent reverse transcription, so sequencing read expressed TCRB transcripts. TCRdb's copy holds only in-frame clones and misses some; the assay was immunoSEQ multiplex PCR. The sample carries approximately 330,000 clones, approximately 9.9% recorded once.

The V gene is TRBV18, the J gene TRBJ1-4, with D possibly TRBD1 on 6 matching bases. The sequencing input was naive CD4+ T cells from blood. This sequence originates from a woman in her thirties in good health. The CDR3 DNA reads TGTGCCAGCTCACCACGACAGGCGTCAACTAATGAAAAACTGTTTTTT. Translating gives CASSPRQASTNEKLFF.